Sequencing of this T cell receptor beta chain was carried out in a study of T cell clusters in autoimmune cytopenias. Study information: A median of about 49,000 TRB reads per sample yielded a median approximately 2,500 distinct clonotypes.

Points from the study as a whole: Active autoimmune hepatitis patients had approximately 3-fold fewer exclusive TRB clusters than healthy donors. The T cell clusters were defined only in silico, without experimental functional validation.

TRB rearrangements were amplified by touch-down multiplex PCR with mixed TRB-A/B primers. TCRdb re-called the multiplex PCR reads; every CDR3 protein appears as one record, without DNA. The data show roughly 5,200 distinct CDR3 sequences, and the top ten clones hold more than 30%. The CDR3 length is 17 residues. Germline CDR1 and CDR2: SGHNT and YYREEE (reference sequence). TRB was amplified from 250 ng of peripheral blood genomic DNA per sample. A remark on this clonotype: Antigen specificity is unknown.

In addition, the sample was reused for a study of T cell repertoires in aging, cancer and after chemotherapy. That work contributes: Immunological memory after chemotherapy cannot be judged from the repertoire data.

Input material: peripheral blood. The genes are TRBV5-4 and TRBJ2-6; the D call from TCRdb, TRBD1, cannot be confirmed without DNA. The clonotype comes from a human donor in good health. CDR3 residues: CASSPTGLGSGANVLTF.